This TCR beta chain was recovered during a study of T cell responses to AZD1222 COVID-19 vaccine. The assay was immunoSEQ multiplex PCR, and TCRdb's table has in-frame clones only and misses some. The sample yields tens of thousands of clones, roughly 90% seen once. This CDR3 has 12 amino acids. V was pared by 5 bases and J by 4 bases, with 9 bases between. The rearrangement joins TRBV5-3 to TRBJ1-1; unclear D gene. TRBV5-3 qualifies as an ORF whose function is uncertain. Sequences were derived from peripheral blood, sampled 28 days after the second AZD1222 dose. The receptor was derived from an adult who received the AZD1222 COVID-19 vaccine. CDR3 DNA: TGTGCCAGAAGTTTAGGAGGCACTGAAGCTTTCTTT. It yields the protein CARSLGGTEAFF.